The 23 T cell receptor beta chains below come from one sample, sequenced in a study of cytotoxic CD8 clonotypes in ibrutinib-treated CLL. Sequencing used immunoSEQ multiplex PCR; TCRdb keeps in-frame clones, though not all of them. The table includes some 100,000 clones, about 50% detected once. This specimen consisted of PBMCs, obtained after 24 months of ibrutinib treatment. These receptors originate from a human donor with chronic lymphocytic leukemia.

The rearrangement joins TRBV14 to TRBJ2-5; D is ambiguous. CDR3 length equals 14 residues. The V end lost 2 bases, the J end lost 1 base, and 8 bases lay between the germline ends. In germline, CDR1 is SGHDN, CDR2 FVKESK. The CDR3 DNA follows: TGTGCCAGCAGCCAATCCGGTAGCCAAGAGACCCAGTACTTC. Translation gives CASSQSGSQETQYF.

The CDR3 protein is CASSEGHNTEAFF. DNA for the CDR3: TGTGCCAGCTCCGAGGGGCACAACACTGAAGCTTTCTTT. The chain is built from TRBV18 and TRBJ1-1, with a weak D call TRBD1 (5 bases). Germline CDR1 KGHSH, CDR2 LQKENI. The germline V and J ends were trimmed by 6 bases and 2 bases, with 10 bases remaining between them. The CDR3 runs to 13 residues.

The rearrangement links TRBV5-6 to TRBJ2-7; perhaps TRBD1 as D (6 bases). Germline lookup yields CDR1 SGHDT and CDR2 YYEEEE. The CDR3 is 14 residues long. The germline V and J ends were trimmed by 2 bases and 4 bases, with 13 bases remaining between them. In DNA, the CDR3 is TGTGCCAGCAGCTTACACAGGGATACTTACGAGCAGTACTTC. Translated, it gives CASSLHRDTYEQYF.

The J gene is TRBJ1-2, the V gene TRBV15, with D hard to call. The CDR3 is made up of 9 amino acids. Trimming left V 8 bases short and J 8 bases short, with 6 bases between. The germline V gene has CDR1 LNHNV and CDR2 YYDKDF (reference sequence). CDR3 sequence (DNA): TGTGCCACCCGTTACGGCTACACCTTC. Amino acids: CATRYGYTF.

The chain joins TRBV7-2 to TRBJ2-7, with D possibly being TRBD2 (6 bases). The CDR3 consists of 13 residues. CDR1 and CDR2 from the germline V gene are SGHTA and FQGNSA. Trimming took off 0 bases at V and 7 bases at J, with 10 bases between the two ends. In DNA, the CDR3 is TGTGCCAGCAGCTTAGCGATGGGGGGTGAGCAGTACTTC. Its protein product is CASSLAMGGEQYF.

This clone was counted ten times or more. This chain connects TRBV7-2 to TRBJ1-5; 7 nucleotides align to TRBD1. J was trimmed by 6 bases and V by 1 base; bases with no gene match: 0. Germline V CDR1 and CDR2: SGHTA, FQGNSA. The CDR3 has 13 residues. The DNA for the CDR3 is TGTGCCAGCAGCTTAGGGGACAGTCAGCCCCAGCATTTT. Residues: CASSLGDSQPQHF.

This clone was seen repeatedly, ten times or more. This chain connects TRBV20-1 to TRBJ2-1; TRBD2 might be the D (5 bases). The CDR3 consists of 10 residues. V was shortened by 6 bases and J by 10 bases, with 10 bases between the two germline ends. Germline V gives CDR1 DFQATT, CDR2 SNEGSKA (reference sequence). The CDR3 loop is CSAERAEQFF. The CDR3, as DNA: TGCAGTGCAGAGAGGGCAGAGCAGTTCTTC.

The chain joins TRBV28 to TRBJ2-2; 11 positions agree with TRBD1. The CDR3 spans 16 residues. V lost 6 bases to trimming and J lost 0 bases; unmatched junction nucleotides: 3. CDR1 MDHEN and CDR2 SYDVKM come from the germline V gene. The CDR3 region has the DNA TGTGCCAGCAGAGGACAGGGGGCCTCGAACACCGGGGAGCTGTTTTTT. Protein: CASRGQGASNTGELFF.

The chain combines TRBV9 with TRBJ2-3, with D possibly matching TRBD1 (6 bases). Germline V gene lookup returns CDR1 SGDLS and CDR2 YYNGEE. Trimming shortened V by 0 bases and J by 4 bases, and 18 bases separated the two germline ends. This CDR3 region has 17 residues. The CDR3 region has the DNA TGTGCCAGCAGCGTAGCTACCAGGGTGGGACACGCAGATACGCAGTATTTT. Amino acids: CASSVATRVGHADTQYF.

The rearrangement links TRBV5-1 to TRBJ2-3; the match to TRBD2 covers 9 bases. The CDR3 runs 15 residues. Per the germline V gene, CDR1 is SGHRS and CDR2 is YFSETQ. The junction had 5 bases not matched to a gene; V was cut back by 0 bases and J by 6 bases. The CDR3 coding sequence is TGCGCCAGCAGCTTGGGCGGGGGGGCCCCGGATACGCAGTATTTT. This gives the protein CASSLGGGAPDTQYF.

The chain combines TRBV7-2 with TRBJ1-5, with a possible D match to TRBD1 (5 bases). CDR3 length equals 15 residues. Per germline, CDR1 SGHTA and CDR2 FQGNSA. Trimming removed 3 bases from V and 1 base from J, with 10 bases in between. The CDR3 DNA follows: TGTGCCAGCAGCTTCCTGGGGGGGAGCAATCAGCCCCAGCATTTT. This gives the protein CASSFLGGSNQPQHF.

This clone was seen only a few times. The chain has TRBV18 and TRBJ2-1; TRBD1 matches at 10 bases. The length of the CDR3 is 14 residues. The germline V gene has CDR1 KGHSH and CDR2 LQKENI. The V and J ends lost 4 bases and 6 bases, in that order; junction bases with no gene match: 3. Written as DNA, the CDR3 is TGTGCCAGCTCACGACAGGGGGCCTCCAATGAGCAGTTCTTC. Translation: CASSRQGASNEQFF.

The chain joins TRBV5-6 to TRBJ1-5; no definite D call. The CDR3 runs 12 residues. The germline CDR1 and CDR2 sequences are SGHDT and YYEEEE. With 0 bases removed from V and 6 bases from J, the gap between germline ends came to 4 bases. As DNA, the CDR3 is TGTGCCAGCAGCTTGGCTGGTCAGCCCCAGCATTTT. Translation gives CASSLAGQPQHF.

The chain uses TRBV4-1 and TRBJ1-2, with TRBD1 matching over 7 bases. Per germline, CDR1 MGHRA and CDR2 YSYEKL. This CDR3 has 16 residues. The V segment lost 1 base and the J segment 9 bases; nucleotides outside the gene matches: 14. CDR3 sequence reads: CASSQVGTEVAGSYTF. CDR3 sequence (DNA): TGCGCCAGCAGCCAAGTCGGGACAGAAGTGGCAGGCAGCTACACCTTC.

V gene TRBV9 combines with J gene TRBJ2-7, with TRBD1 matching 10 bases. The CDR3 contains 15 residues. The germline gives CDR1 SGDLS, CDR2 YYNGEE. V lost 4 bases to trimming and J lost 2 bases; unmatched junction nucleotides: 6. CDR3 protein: CASSLGQGRTYEQYF. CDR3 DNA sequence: TGTGCCAGCAGCTTGGGACAGGGGAGGACCTACGAGCAGTACTTC.

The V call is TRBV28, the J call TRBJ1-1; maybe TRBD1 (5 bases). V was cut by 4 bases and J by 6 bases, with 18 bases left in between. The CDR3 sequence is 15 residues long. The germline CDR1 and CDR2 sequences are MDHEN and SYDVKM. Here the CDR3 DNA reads TGTGCCAGCAGTTGGACCGGGAGCCGAGGGGCTGAAGCTTTCTTT. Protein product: CASSWTGSRGAEAFF.

CDR3 bases: TGTGCCTGGAGTGCTTACAGGGCGGACTACTCTGGAAACACCATATATTTT. Protein product: CAWSAYRADYSGNTIYF. This chain connects TRBV30 to TRBJ1-3; TRBD1 is a possible D gene (6 bases). Germline V gives CDR1 GTSNPN, CDR2 SVGIG (reference sequence). Trimming shortened V by 1 base and J by 0 bases, and 16 bases separated the two germline ends. This CDR3 contains 17 residues. The full variable domain, with the rest looked up from reference TRBV30 and TRBJ1-3, is SQTIHQWPATLVQPVGSPLSLECTVEGTSNPNLYWYRQAAGRGLQLLFYSVGIGQISSEVPQNLSASRPQDRQFILSSKKLLLSDSGFYLCAWSAYRADYSGNTIYFGEGSWLTVV.

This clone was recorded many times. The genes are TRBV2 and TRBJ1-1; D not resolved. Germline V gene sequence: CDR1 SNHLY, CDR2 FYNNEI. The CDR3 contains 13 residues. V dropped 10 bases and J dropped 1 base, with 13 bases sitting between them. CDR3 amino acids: CANGVRRNTEAFF. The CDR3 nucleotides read TGTGCCAACGGGGTGCGTAGGAACACTGAAGCTTTCTTT. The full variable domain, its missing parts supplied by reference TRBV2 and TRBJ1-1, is EPEVTQTPSHQVTQMGQEVILRCVPISNHLYFYWYRQILGQKVEFLVSFYNNEISEKSEIFDDQFSVERPDGSNFTLKIRSTKLEDSAMYFCANGVRRNTEAFFGQGTRLTVV.

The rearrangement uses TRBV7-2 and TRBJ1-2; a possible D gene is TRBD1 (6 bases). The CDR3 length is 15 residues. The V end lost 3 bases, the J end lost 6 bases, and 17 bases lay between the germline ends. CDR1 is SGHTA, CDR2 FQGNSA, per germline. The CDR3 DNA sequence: TGTGCCAGCAGCTTTTCCCAAACCAGGGGTGATGGCTACACCTTC. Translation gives CASSFSQTRGDGYTF.

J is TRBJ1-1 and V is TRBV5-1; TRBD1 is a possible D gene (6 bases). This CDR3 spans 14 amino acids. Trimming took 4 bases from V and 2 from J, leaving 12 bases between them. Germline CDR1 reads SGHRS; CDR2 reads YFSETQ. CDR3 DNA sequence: TGCGCCAGCAGCATCGGACAGAGTAACACTGAAGCTTTCTTT. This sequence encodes CASSIGQSNTEAFF. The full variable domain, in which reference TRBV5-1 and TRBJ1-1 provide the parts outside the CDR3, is KAGVTQTPRYLIKTRGQQVTLSCSPISGHRSVSWYQQTPGQGLQFLFEYFSETQRNKGNFPGRFSGRQFSNSRSEMNVSTLELGDSALYLCASSIGQSNTEAFFGQGTRLTVV.

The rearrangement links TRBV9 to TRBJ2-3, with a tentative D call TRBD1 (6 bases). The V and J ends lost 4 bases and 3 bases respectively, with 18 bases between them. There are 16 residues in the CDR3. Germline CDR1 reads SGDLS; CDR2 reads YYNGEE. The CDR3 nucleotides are TGTGCCAGCAGCACCCCACAGGGAAGTAGGACAGATACGCAGTATTTT. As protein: CASSTPQGSRTDTQYF.

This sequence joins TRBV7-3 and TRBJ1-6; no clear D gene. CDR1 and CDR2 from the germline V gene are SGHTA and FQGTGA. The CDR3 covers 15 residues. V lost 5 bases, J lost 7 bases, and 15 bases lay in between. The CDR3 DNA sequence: TGTGCCAGCAGCACGAGCCCGGGCTCGAATTCACCCCTCCACTTT. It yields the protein CASSTSPGSNSPLHF.

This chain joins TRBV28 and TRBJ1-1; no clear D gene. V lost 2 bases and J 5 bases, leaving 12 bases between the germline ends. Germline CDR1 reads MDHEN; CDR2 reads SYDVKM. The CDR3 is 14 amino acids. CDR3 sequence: CASSLGGWKTEAFF. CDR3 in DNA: TGTGCCAGCAGTTTAGGAGGTTGGAAAACTGAAGCTTTCTTT. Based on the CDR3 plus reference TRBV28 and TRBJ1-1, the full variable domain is DVKVTQSSRYLVKRTGEKVFLECVQDMDHENMFWYRQDPGLGLRLIYFSYDVKMKEKGDIPEGYSVSREKKERFSLILESASTNQTSMYLCASSLGGWKTEAFFGQGTRLTVV.